A selection of T cell receptor beta chains follows, all from one sample in a study of blood T cell repertoires in COVID-19. TCRdb's table, derived via immunoSEQ multiplex PCR, lists solely in-frame clones and lacks some. This sample has some 65,000 clones, with around 88% found just once. Specimen: peripheral blood. These TCRs come from a man aged 35-49 years with COVID-19, enrolled during active disease. Each CDR3 is given with its conserved first and last residue. A D gene is named only where the DNA matches it firmly.

v_call	j_call	d_call	cdr3_aa	cdr3_nt
TRBV11-3	TRBJ2-7	TRBD1	CASSLEPPPTGANEQYF	TGTGCCAGCAGCTTAGAACCCCCCCCCACAGGGGCCAACGAGCAGTACTTC
TRBV6-1	TRBJ1-1	-	CASSGGGNTEAFF	TGTGCCAGCAGTGGGGGGGGGAACACTGAAGCTTTCTTT
TRBV19	TRBJ2-3	-	CASSTYRDTQYF	TGTGCCAGTAGTACATACAGAGATACGCAGTATTTT
TRBV2	TRBJ2-7	-	CASRGDTATYEQYF	TGTGCCAGCAGGGGGGACACTGCAACCTACGAGCAGTACTTC
TRBV30	TRBJ1-6	-	CAWSVPQYNSPLHF	TGTGCCTGGAGTGTACCGCAGTATAATTCACCCCTCCACTTT
TRBV27	TRBJ2-3	-	CASSNSPDTQYF	TGTGCCAGCAGCAACTCACCAGATACGCAGTATTTT
TRBV3-1/TRBV3-2	TRBJ2-3	TRBD1	CASSLTGIGSTDTQYF	TGTGCCAGCAGCCTGACAGGGATAGGGAGCACAGATACGCAGTATTTT
TRBV6-5	TRBJ2-7	TRBD2	CASRLAGEYEQYF	TGTGCCAGTCGCCTCGCGGGGGAATACGAGCAGTACTTC
TRBV5-1	TRBJ2-3	TRBD1	CASSSGQGPDTQYF	TGCGCCAGCAGCTCCGGACAGGGGCCAGATACGCAGTATTTT
TRBV18	TRBJ2-2	-	CASSPNQGDTGELFF	TGTGCCAGCTCACCAAATCAGGGTGACACCGGGGAGCTGTTTTTT